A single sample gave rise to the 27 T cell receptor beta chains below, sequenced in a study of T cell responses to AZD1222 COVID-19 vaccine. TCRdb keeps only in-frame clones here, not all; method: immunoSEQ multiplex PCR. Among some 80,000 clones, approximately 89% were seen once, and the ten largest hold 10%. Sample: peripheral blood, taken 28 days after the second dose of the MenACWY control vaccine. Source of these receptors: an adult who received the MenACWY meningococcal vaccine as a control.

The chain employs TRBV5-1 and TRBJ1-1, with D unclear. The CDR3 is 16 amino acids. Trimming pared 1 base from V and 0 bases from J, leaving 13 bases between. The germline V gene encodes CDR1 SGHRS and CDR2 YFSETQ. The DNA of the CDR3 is TGCGCCAGCAGCTTGCCTGAGAAGACCATGAACACTGAAGCTTTCTTT. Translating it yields CASSLPEKTMNTEAFF. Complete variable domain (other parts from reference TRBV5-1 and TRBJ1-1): KAGVTQTPRYLIKTRGQQVTLSCSPISGHRSVSWYQQTPGQGLQFLFEYFSETQRNKGNFPGRFSGRQFSNSRSEMNVSTLELGDSALYLCASSLPEKTMNTEAFFGQGTRLTVV.

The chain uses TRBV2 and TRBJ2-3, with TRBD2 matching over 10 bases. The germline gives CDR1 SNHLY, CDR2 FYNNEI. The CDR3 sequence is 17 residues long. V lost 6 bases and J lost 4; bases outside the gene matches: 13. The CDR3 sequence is CASSRLGVAGGPDTQYF. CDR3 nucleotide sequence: TGTGCCAGCAGCCGCCTGGGGGTAGCGGGGGGCCCAGATACGCAGTATTTT.

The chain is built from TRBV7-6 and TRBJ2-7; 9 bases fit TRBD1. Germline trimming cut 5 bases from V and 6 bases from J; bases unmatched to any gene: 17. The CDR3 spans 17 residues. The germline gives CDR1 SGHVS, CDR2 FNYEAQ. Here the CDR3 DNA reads TGTGCCAGCAGCCTGGAGGCCGTGGGACAGGGAATCTCCGAGCAGTACTTC. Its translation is CASSLEAVGQGISEQYF.

The CDR3 coding sequence is TGTGCCAGCAGCTTAGCGGTGGGGGACACTGAAGCTTTCTTT. Encoded protein: CASSLAVGDTEAFF. This chain joins TRBV7-9 and TRBJ1-1; D is perhaps TRBD1 (5 bases). The CDR3 spans 14 residues. In germline, CDR1 is SEHNR, CDR2 FQNEAQ (reference sequence). Trimming removed 0 bases from V and 3 bases from J, with 8 bases in between.

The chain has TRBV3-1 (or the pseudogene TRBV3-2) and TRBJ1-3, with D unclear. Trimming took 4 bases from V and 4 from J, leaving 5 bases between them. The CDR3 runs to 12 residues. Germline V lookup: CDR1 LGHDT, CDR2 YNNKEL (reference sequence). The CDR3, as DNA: TGTGCCAGCAGCCCATCAGGAAACACCATATATTTT. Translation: CASSPSGNTIYF.

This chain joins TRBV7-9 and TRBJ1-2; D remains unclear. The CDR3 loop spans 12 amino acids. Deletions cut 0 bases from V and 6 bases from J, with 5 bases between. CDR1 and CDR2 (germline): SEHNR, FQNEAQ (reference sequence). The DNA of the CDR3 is TGTGCCAGCAGCTTAGCAGAGGATGGCTACACCTTC. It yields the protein CASSLAEDGYTF.

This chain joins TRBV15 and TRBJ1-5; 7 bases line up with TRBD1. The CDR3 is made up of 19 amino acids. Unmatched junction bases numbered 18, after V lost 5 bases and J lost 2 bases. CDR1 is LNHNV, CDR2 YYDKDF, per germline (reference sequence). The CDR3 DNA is TGTGCCACCAGCGGGCCGGGACAGCCGAACGAGCTCGGCAATCAGCCCCAGCATTTT. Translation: CATSGPGQPNELGNQPQHF.

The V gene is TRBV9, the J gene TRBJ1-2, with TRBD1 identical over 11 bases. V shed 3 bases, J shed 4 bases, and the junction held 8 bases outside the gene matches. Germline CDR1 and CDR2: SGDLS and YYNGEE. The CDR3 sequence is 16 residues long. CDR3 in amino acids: CASSAGPGQGVYGYTF. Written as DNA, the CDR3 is TGTGCCAGCAGCGCGGGCCCGGGACAGGGGGTCTATGGCTACACCTTC.

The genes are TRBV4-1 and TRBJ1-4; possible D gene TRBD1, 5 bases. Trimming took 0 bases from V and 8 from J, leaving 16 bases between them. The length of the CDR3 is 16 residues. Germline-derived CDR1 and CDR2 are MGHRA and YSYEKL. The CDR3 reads CASSQDSAGWIEKLFF. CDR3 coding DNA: TGCGCCAGCAGCCAAGATTCAGCAGGGTGGATCGAAAAACTGTTTTTT.

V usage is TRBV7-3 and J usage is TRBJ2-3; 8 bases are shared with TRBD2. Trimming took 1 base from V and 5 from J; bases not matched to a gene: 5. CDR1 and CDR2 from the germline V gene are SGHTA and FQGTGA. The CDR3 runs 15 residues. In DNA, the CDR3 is TGTGCCAGCAGCTTAAACGGGGGGGCCGGAGATACGCAGTATTTT. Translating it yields CASSLNGGAGDTQYF.

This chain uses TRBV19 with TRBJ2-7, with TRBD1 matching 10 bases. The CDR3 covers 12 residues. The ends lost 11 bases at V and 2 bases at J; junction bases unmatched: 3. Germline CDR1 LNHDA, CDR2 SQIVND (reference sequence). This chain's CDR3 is CAAGTGAYEQYF. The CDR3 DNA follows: TGTGCCGCCGGGACAGGGGCCTACGAGCAGTACTTC.

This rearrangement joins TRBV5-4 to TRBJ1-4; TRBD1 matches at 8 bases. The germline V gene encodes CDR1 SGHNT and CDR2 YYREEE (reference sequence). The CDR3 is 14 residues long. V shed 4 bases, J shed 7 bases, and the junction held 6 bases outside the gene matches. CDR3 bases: TGTGCCAGCAGCAAGACAGGGGATACTGAAAAACTGTTTTTT. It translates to CASSKTGDTEKLFF.

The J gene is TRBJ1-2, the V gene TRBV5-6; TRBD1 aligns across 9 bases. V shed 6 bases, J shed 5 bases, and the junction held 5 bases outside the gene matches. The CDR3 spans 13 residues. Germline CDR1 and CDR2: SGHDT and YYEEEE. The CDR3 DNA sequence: TGTGCCAGCAACCTCGGGACAGGGTATGGCTACACCTTC. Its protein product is CASNLGTGYGYTF.

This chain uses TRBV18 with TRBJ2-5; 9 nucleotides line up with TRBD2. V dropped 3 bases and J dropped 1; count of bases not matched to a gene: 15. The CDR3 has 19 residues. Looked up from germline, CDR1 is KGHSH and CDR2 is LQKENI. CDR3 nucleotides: TGTGCCAGCTCACCCCGGGTAGCGGGGGCCCCAAACCTCCAAGAGACCCAGTACTTC. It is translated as CASSPRVAGAPNLQETQYF. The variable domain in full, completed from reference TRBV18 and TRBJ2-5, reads NAGVMQNPRHLVRRRGQEARLRCSPMKGHSHVYWYRQLPEEGLKFMVYLQKENIIDESGMPKERFSAEFPKEGPSILRIQQVVRGDSAAYFCASSPRVAGAPNLQETQYFGPGTRLLVL.

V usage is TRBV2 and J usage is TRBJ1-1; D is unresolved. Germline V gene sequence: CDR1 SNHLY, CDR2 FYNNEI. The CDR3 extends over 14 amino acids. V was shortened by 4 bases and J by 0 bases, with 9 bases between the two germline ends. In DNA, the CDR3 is TGTGCCAGCAGTGCGGAGGACGTGAACACTGAAGCTTTCTTT. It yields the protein CASSAEDVNTEAFF.

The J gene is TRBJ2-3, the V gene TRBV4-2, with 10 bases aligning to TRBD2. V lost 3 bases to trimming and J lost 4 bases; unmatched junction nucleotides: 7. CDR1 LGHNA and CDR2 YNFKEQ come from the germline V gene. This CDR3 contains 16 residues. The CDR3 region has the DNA TGTGCCAGCAGCCAGGGAGCGGGGGGGCGCTCAGATACGCAGTATTTT. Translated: CASSQGAGGRSDTQYF.

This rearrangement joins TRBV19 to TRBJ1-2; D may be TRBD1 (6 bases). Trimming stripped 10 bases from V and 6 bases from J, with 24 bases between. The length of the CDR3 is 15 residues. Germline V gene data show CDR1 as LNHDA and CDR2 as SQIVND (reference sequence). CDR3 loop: CATVKGGADVDGYTF. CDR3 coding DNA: TGTGCCACCGTGAAAGGGGGGGCTGATGTGGATGGCTACACCTTC.

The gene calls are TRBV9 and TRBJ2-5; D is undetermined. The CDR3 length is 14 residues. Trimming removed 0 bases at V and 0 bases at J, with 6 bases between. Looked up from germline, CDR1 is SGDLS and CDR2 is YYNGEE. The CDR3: CASSVGADQETQYF. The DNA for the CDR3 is TGTGCCAGCAGCGTAGGGGCAGACCAAGAGACCCAGTACTTC. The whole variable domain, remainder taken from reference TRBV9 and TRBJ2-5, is DSGVTQTPKHLITATGQRVTLRCSPRSGDLSVYWYQQSLDQGLQFLIQYYNGEERAKGNILERFSAQQFPDLHSELNLSSLELGDSALYFCASSVGADQETQYFGPGTRLLVL.

The CDR3 loop reads CASSYTGNTEAFF. CDR3 coding DNA: TGTGCCAGTAGTTATACAGGGAACACTGAAGCTTTCTTT. The chain combines TRBV19 with TRBJ1-1; possibly TRBD1 for D (5 bases). CDR1 and CDR2 (germline): LNHDA, SQIVND (reference sequence). CDR3 size: 13 residues. V was shortened by 5 bases and J by 1 base, with 8 bases between the two germline ends.

The CDR3 nucleotides are TGTGCCAGCAGCGTAGTCGGGGGCTCCGACACTGAAGCTTTCTTT. This gives the protein CASSVVGGSDTEAFF. The chain combines TRBV9 with TRBJ1-1; the D gene is possibly TRBD1 (6 bases). This CDR3 has 15 amino acids. The V and J ends lost 0 bases and 3 bases respectively, with 12 bases between them. Germline assignment: CDR1 SGDLS and CDR2 YYNGEE.

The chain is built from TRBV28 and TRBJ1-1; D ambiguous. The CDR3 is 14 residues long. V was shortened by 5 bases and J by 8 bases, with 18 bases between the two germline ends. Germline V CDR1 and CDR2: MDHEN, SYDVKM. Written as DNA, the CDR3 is TGTGCCAGCAGTCCTCGGGCACACCGAGAAGAAGCTTTCTTT. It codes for CASSPRAHREEAFF. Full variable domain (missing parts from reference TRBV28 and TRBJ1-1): DVKVTQSSRYLVKRTGEKVFLECVQDMDHENMFWYRQDPGLGLRLIYFSYDVKMKEKGDIPEGYSVSREKKERFSLILESASTNQTSMYLCASSPRAHREEAFFGQGTRLTVV.

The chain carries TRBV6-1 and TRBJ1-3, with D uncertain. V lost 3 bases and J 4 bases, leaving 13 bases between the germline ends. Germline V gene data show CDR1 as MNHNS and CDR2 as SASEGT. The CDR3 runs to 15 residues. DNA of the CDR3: TGTGCCAGCAGTGACCCCCCGGGAGGCGGAAACACCATATATTTT. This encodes CASSDPPGGGNTIYF.

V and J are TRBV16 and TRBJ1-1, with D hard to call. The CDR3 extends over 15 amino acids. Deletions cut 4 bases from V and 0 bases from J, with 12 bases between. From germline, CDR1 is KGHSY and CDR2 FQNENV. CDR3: CASSPRGSLNTEAFF. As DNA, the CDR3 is TGTGCCAGCAGCCCCCGGGGAAGCCTGAACACTGAAGCTTTCTTT.

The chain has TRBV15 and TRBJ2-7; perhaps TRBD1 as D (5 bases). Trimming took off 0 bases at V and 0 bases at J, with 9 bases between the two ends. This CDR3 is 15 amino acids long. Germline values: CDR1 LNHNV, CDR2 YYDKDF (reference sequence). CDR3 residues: CATSRDFQGSYEQYF. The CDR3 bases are TGTGCCACCAGCAGAGATTTTCAGGGCTCCTACGAGCAGTACTTC. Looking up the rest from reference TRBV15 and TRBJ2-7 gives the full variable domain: DAMVIQNPRYQVTQFGKPVTLSCSQTLNHNVMYWYQQKSSQAPKLLFHYYDKDFNNEADTPDNFQSRRPNTSFCFLDIRSPGLGDTAMYLCATSRDFQGSYEQYFGPGTRLTVT.

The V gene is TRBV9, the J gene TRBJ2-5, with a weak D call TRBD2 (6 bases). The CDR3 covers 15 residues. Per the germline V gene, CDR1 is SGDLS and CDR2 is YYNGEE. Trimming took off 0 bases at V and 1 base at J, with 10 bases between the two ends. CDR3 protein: CASSVAGLLQETQYF. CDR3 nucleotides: TGTGCCAGCAGCGTAGCGGGACTCCTCCAAGAGACCCAGTACTTC.

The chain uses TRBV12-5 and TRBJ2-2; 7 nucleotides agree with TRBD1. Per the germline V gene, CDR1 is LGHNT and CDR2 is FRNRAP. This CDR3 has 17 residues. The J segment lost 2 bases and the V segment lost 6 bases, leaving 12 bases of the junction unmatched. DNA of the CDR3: TGTGCTAGTGGCCGTCAGAACAGGGGTATTAACACCGGGGAGCTGTTTTTT. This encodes CASGRQNRGINTGELFF.

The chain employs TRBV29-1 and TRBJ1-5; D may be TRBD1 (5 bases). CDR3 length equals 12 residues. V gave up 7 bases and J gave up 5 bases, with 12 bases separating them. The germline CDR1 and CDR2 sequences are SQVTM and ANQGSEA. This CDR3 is CSAGGIDQPQHF. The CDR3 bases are TGCAGCGCTGGGGGAATAGATCAGCCCCAGCATTTT.